This T cell receptor (beta chain) was retrieved from a study of Ad26.COV2.S vaccination and SARS-CoV-2 variants. Across the study: The COV1001 Ad26.COV2.S trial arm included the donor.

Using immunoSEQ multiplex PCR, the repertoire was profiled, and TCRdb retains in-frame clones only, with some absent. The table lists 300,000 to 400,000 clones, approximately 81% of them singletons. V was clipped by 3 bases and J by 5 bases; unmatched bases: 4. Germline CDR1 and CDR2: SGHRS and YFSETQ. The CDR3 runs to 14 residues. This clone was counted between two and nine times. This sample's treatment: 15 to 20 received Ad26.COV2.S at low or high dose, single or two shots; about 5 received placebo; per-sample allocation not given. Specimens were obtained on day 63 following the first vaccine or placebo injection.

The chain joins TRBV5-1 to TRBJ2-5, with 10 bases identical to TRBD2. This sequence was found in a person aged 18 to 65 who received the Ad26.COV2.S COVID-19 vaccine or a placebo. The sequences come from peripheral blood, collected in a trial of Ad26.COV2.S vaccine versus placebo. This CDR3 reads CASSYNSGRETQYF. The CDR3 bases are TGCGCCAGCAGCTACAATAGCGGGAGGGAGACCCAGTACTTC.